Listed here are 27 T cell receptor beta chains from one sample, sequenced in a study of T cells in tumors after PD-1 blockade. Sequenced by immunoSEQ multiplex PCR; TCRdb stores in-frame clones only, minus some. Here the sample spans about 3,800 clones, around 62% being singletons. The sequenced sample was tumor tissue, obtained after anti-PD-1 treatment. These receptors were collected from a human donor with cutaneous squamous cell carcinoma.

The V call is TRBV12-2, the J call TRBJ1-5; the table's D call, TRBD1, was not checked against the DNA. TRBV12-2 is a recognized pseudogene. This CDR3 comprises 15 residues. The CDR3 bases are TGTGCAAGTCGCTTACCGGACAGGGGGAATCAGCCCCAGCATTTT. It codes for CASRLPDRGNQPQHF.

Relative to its sample, this clone is medium-sized. V and J are TRBV9 and TRBJ2-3; the D is unclear. Trimming shortened V by 3 bases and J by 2 bases, and 7 bases separated the two germline ends. CDR1 is SGDLS, CDR2 YYNGEE, per germline. This CDR3 is 13 amino acids long. The CDR3 bases are TGTGCCAGCAGCGCGAGTAACACAGATACGCAGTATTTT. This encodes CASSASNTDTQYF.

The chain couples TRBV4-1 to TRBJ1-5; D ambiguous. V was clipped by 1 base and J by 4 bases, with 8 bases between them. In germline, CDR1 is MGHRA, CDR2 YSYEKL. The CDR3 runs 14 residues. Here the CDR3 DNA reads TGCGCCAGCAGCCAAGCCAGCCTAAATCAGCCCCAGCATTTT. Amino acid sequence: CASSQASLNQPQHF.

The chain employs TRBV9 and TRBJ2-3; D call uncertain. Looked up from germline, CDR1 is SGDLS and CDR2 is YYNGEE. V lost 4 bases to trimming and J lost 2 bases, with 8 bases between them. There are 13 residues in the CDR3. This chain's CDR3 is CASSTRPTDTQYF. For the CDR3, the DNA is TGTGCCAGCAGCACCCGCCCCACAGATACGCAGTATTTT. The full variable domain, in which reference TRBV9 and TRBJ2-3 provide the parts outside the CDR3, is DSGVTQTPKHLITATGQRVTLRCSPRSGDLSVYWYQQSLDQGLQFLIQYYNGEERAKGNILERFSAQQFPDLHSELNLSSLELGDSALYFCASSTRPTDTQYFGPGTRLTVL.

The V call is TRBV30, the J call TRBJ1-6, with 7 bases aligning to TRBD1. The junction had 7 bases not matched to a gene; V was cut back by 2 bases and J by 0 bases. The CDR3 is 17 amino acids. In germline, CDR1 is GTSNPN, CDR2 SVGIG (reference sequence). The CDR3 loop reads CAWSNRGSSSYNSPLHF. The CDR3 DNA sequence: TGTGCCTGGAGTAACAGGGGATCGAGCTCCTATAATTCACCCCTCCACTTT.

With regard to this clone: Other DNA sequences within the sample encode an identical CDR3. The genes are TRBV6-5 and TRBJ1-3; no reliable D call. CDR1 is MNHEY, CDR2 SVGAGI, per germline. Trimming pared 0 bases from V and 0 bases from J, leaving 6 bases between. The CDR3 is 15 amino acids. The CDR3 reads CASSYSGSSGNTIYF. In DNA form, the CDR3 reads TGTGCCAGCAGTTACTCGGGTAGCTCTGGAAACACCATATATTTT.

The gene calls are TRBV5-1 and TRBJ2-3; 11 nucleotides align to TRBD2. The trim removed 3 bases at V and 0 bases at J, leaving 6 bases unmatched. Looked up from germline, CDR1 is SGHRS and CDR2 is YFSETQ. CDR3 length: 17 residues. The chain's CDR3 is CASSSSPSGGSTDTQYF. The CDR3 nucleotides are TGCGCCAGCAGCTCCTCCCCTAGCGGGGGGAGCACAGATACGCAGTATTTT.

The chain joins TRBV5-1 to TRBJ2-7; perhaps TRBD1 as D (5 bases). CDR1 is SGHRS, CDR2 YFSETQ, per germline. With 0 bases removed from V and 2 bases from J, the gap between germline ends came to 9 bases. This CDR3 is built from 14 residues. CDR3 residues: CASSLAPGPYEQYF. CDR3 DNA sequence: TGCGCCAGCAGCTTGGCTCCAGGGCCCTACGAGCAGTACTTC.

This clone has a handful of counts. The rearrangement joins TRBV7-9 to TRBJ1-5, with 10 positions matching TRBD1. From germline, CDR1 is SEHNR and CDR2 FQNEAQ (reference sequence). There are 16 residues in the CDR3. V lost 3 bases, J lost 6 bases, and 8 bases stayed unmatched. For the CDR3, the DNA is TGTGCCAGCAGCTTTTCCGGGACAGGGGTGGGTCAGCCCCAGCATTTT. Residues: CASSFSGTGVGQPQHF.

This rearrangement joins TRBV6-1 to TRBJ2-7; 8 nucleotides line up with TRBD2. Germline loops: CDR1 MNHNS, CDR2 SASEGT. The V segment lost 2 bases and the J segment 2 bases; nucleotides outside the gene matches: 5. This CDR3 contains 15 residues. The CDR3 nucleotides are TGTGCCAGCAGTGAAAGCGGGGGCCCTACCTACGAGCAGTACTTC. Translation gives CASSESGGPTYEQYF.

The V and J genes are TRBV7-9 and TRBJ1-1; D may be TRBD1 (6 bases). The germline V and J ends were trimmed by 3 bases and 11 bases, with 16 bases remaining between them. CDR1 is SEHNR and CDR2 is FQNEAQ in the germline V gene (reference sequence). The CDR3 runs 13 residues. CDR3 sequence reads: CASSFGSSRGAFF. The CDR3 nucleotides are TGTGCCAGCAGCTTCGGCTCATCGAGGGGGGCTTTCTTT.

This clone was seen more than once but under ten times. J is TRBJ2-2 and V is TRBV28; D assignment may be TRBD1 or TRBD2 (5 bases each). Germline CDR1 reads MDHEN; CDR2 reads SYDVKM. The ends were cut back, 2 bases at V and 3 bases at J, with 10 bases in the middle. This CDR3 region has 15 residues. The CDR3 sequence is CASSLPRDHTGELFF. The DNA of the CDR3 is TGTGCCAGCAGTTTACCCAGGGACCACACCGGGGAGCTGTTTTTT.

The V call is TRBV6-5, the J call TRBJ1-5, with D perhaps TRBD1 (5 bases). V was trimmed by 8 bases and J by 6 bases, leaving 11 bases between them. Germline CDR1 and CDR2: MNHEY and SVGAGI. The CDR3 loop spans 12 amino acids. The CDR3 is CASWGVAQPQHF. CDR3 bases: TGTGCCAGCTGGGGGGTTGCTCAGCCCCAGCATTTT.

This clone showed up just a few times. The rearrangement uses TRBV7-9 and TRBJ1-1; no clear D gene. CDR1 and CDR2 (germline): SEHNR, FQNEAQ (reference sequence). The CDR3 extends over 13 amino acids. Trimming left V 2 bases short and J 1 base short, with 5 bases between. CDR3 DNA sequence: TGTGCCAGCAGCTTACACGGGAACACTGAAGCTTTCTTT. Translated: CASSLHGNTEAFF.

The sample holds a few counts of this clone. This chain connects TRBV27 to TRBJ2-5; D is possibly TRBD2 (5 bases). This CDR3 region has 15 residues. Trimming removed 2 bases at V and 5 bases at J, with 15 bases between. Germline V gene sequence: CDR1 MNHEY, CDR2 SMNVEV (reference sequence). This chain's CDR3 is CASSLGGPVRETQYF. The DNA of the CDR3 is TGTGCCAGCAGTTTAGGCGGGCCGGTCAGGGAGACCCAGTACTTC.

V gene TRBV15 combines with J gene TRBJ1-2; unclear D gene. This CDR3 comprises 15 residues. V was clipped by 0 bases and J by 3 bases, with 11 bases between them. Germline V lookup: CDR1 LNHNV, CDR2 YYDKDF (reference sequence). CDR3 region: CATSREGGGYYGYTF. The CDR3 DNA follows: TGTGCCACCAGCAGAGAAGGTGGCGGGTACTATGGCTACACCTTC. Supplemented by reference TRBV15 and TRBJ1-2, the full variable domain reads DAMVIQNPRYQVTQFGKPVTLSCSQTLNHNVMYWYQQKSSQAPKLLFHYYDKDFNNEADTPDNFQSRRPNTSFCFLDIRSPGLGDTAMYLCATSREGGGYYGYTFGSGTRLTVV.

This clone has only a few counts. Here the CDR3 DNA reads TGTGCCAGCAGCCAAGGCGAGACCCAGTACTTC. Translating gives CASSQGETQYF. The gene calls are TRBV9 and TRBJ2-5, with no clear D. The germline V and J ends were trimmed by 4 bases and 5 bases, with 6 bases remaining between them. CDR1 and CDR2 (germline): SGDLS, YYNGEE. The CDR3 is made up of 11 amino acids.

This sequence joins TRBV11-1 and TRBJ2-4, with D uncertain. The V end was cut by 2 bases, the J end by 4 bases, with 6 bases between. Germline CDR1 SGHAT, CDR2 FQDESV (reference sequence). CDR3 length equals 13 residues. In DNA form, the CDR3 reads TGTGCCAGCAGCTTACTAGGGAAAAACATTCAGTACTTC. Its protein product is CASSLLGKNIQYF.

Within the sample, this clone is large (0.1 to 1%). This chain joins TRBV10-3 and TRBJ1-2; 9 bases agree with TRBD1. CDR3 size: 15 residues. Germline-derived CDR1 and CDR2 are ENHRY and SYGVKD. J lost 1 base, V lost 8 bases, and 8 bases had no gene match. The CDR3 DNA reads TGTGCCATCCAACAGGGGGCCGGAGTTAACTATGGCTACACCTTC. This sequence encodes CAIQQGAGVNYGYTF.

This clone was detected a few times. J is TRBJ2-1 and V is TRBV27; 9 bases line up with TRBD2. This CDR3 is 15 amino acids long. Looked up from germline, CDR1 is MNHEY and CDR2 is SMNVEV (reference sequence). The trim removed 2 bases at V and 4 bases at J, leaving 3 bases unmatched. In DNA form, the CDR3 reads TGTGCCAGCAGTTTAGGGCGGGGGGGTTACAATGAGCAGTTCTTC. It specifies CASSLGRGGYNEQFF.

This clone appeared a few times. J is TRBJ2-7 and V is TRBV14; 9 nucleotides line up with TRBD1. Germline CDR1 SGHDN, CDR2 FVKESK. This CDR3 has 14 residues. Germline trimming cut 1 base from V and 2 bases from J; bases unmatched to any gene: 0. CDR3 nucleotides: TGTGCCAGCAGCCAAGGGACAGGGGCCTACGAGCAGTACTTC. As protein: CASSQGTGAYEQYF.

V and J are TRBV4-1 and TRBJ2-7; tentative D call: TRBD2 (5 bases). CDR1 and CDR2 from the germline V gene are MGHRA and YSYEKL. The CDR3 contains 12 residues. V was cut by 8 bases and J by 0 bases, with 8 bases left in between. This CDR3 is CASSSGSYEQYF. The CDR3 DNA follows: TGCGCCAGCTCCAGCGGCTCCTACGAGCAGTACTTC.

Notes on this clone: Germline and junction disagree at one end, which may indicate a read error. The chain joins TRBV5-8 to TRBJ2-1; D uncertain. The length of the CDR3 is 13 residues. Germline V gene lookup returns CDR1 SGHTS and CDR2 YDEGEE. The CDR3 protein is CASSTRTFGEQLF. CDR3 in DNA: TGTGCCAGCAGCACGAGGACGTTTGGAGAGCAGCTCTTC.

The rearrangement links TRBV6-5 to TRBJ1-1, with D perhaps TRBD1 (5 bases). The V gene's germline CDR1 is MNHEY and CDR2 SVGAGI. Trimming removed 2 bases from V and 5 bases from J, with 9 bases in between. The CDR3 sequence is 13 residues long. CDR3: CASSYGGRTEAFF. The CDR3 bases are TGTGCCAGCAGTTACGGGGGTCGGACTGAAGCTTTCTTT.

This sequence joins TRBV18 and TRBJ2-3, with 11 positions matching TRBD2. Germline-derived CDR1 and CDR2 are KGHSH and LQKENI. This CDR3 contains 15 residues. V lost 0 bases, J lost 5 bases, and 1 base stayed unmatched. The CDR3 coding sequence is TGTGCCAGCTCACCACCACTAGCGGGGGAAGATACGCAGTATTTT. Residues: CASSPPLAGEDTQYF.

By share, this clone counts as large (0.1 to 1%). The chain recombines TRBV19 with TRBJ2-7, with 7 bases aligning to TRBD1. The V gene end was trimmed by 5 bases and the J gene end by 0 bases; junction bases not matched to a gene: 7. Germline CDR1 reads LNHDA; CDR2 reads SQIVND (reference sequence). This CDR3 region has 15 residues. For the CDR3, the DNA is TGTGCCAGTAGTGTAAGGGACAGTAGCTCCTACGAGCAGTACTTC. Protein sequence: CASSVRDSSSYEQYF.

This chain's CDR3 is CASSIDVGQTYEQYF. CDR3 bases: TGTGCCAGTAGTATAGATGTGGGACAGACCTACGAGCAGTACTTC. The chain couples TRBV19 to TRBJ2-7, with 7 bases matching TRBD1. The CDR3 contains 15 residues. J gave up 2 bases and V 0 bases, and 4 bases lay outside the gene matches. Germline V CDR1 and CDR2: LNHDA, SQIVND (reference sequence).